The 25 T cell receptor beta chains below were found in one sample sequenced in a study of identical twins. Using its own MiXCR run on the 5' RACE reads, TCRdb lists one record per CDR3 protein. The sample holds 420,000 or so distinct CDR3 sequences, approximately 17% seen once. The sample consisted of naive T cells sorted from blood. All receptors derive from a man over 45 in good health.

A few counts support this clonotype. The V and J genes are TRBV4-1 and TRBJ2-7; D is perhaps TRBD2 (6 bases). The CDR3 runs to 16 residues. V gave up 0 bases and J gave up 0 bases, with 12 bases separating them. The germline CDR1 and CDR2 sequences are MGHRA and YSYEKL. The CDR3: CASSQDPHGSSYEQYF. The CDR3 bases are TGCGCCAGCAGCCAAGACCCCCACGGGAGCTCCTACGAGCAGTACTTC.

This clonotype was seen repeatedly, ten times or more. The genes are TRBV20-1 and TRBJ2-7, with no clear D. In germline, CDR1 is DFQATT, CDR2 SNEGSKA (reference sequence). CDR3 length equals 12 residues. Between the trimmed V and J ends, which lost 0 bases and 3 bases, there was a span of 6 bases. The CDR3 DNA reads as TGCAGTGCTAGAGAACCAGACTACGAGCAGTACTTC. It specifies CSAREPDYEQYF.

The chain uses TRBV20-1 and TRBJ2-3, with 14 bases lining up with TRBD2. CDR1 and CDR2 (germline): DFQATT, SNEGSKA (reference sequence). This CDR3 is 15 amino acids long. The V and J ends lost 6 bases and 5 bases, in that order; junction bases with no gene match: 7. As DNA, the CDR3 is TGCAGTGCCCCGCCCGGGACTAGCGGGAGAGATACGCAGTATTTT. Amino acid sequence: CSAPPGTSGRDTQYF.

This sequence joins TRBV29-1 and TRBJ2-3; tentatively, D is TRBD1 (6 bases). CDR1 and CDR2 (germline): SQVTM, ANQGSEA. With 6 bases removed from V and 1 base from J, the gap between germline ends came to 17 bases. The CDR3 covers 15 residues. CDR3 nucleotides: TGCAGCGTCGAACAGGGCTCGGACGGCACAGATACGCAGTATTTT. This gives the protein CSVEQGSDGTDTQYF.

This clonotype was counted between two and nine times. The chain carries TRBV5-1 and TRBJ2-3; TRBD1 matches 8 bases. V lost 1 base, J lost 5 bases, and 12 bases stayed unmatched. The CDR3 is made up of 17 amino acids. From germline, CDR1 is SGHRS and CDR2 YFSETQ. Here the CDR3 DNA reads TGCGCCAGCAGCTTGTTACGCGTGGGACAGGAGTTAGATACGCAGTATTTT. It yields the protein CASSLLRVGQELDTQYF.

The chain is built from TRBV7-8 and TRBJ2-6; no clear D. The CDR3 runs to 15 residues. Germline CDR1 is SGHVS and CDR2 is FQNEAQ. With 0 bases removed from V and 0 bases from J, the gap between germline ends came to 3 bases. In nucleotides, the CDR3 is TGTGCCAGCAGCTTAGCGATCTCTGGGGCCAACGTCCTGACTTTC. Its translation: CASSLAISGANVLTF.

This clonotype was observed at least ten times. This rearrangement joins TRBV28 to TRBJ2-7, with a possible D match to TRBD2 (5 bases). V shed 2 bases and J shed 4 bases, with 12 bases lying between them. There are 14 residues in the CDR3. Germline V gene lookup returns CDR1 MDHEN and CDR2 SYDVKM. CDR3 sequence (DNA): TGTGCCAGCAGTTTAAGTCCGGGGTTATACGAGCAGTACTTC. Amino acid sequence: CASSLSPGLYEQYF. Full variable domain (remainder filled in from reference TRBV28 and TRBJ2-7): DVKVTQSSRYLVKRTGEKVFLECVQDMDHENMFWYRQDPGLGLRLIYFSYDVKMKEKGDIPEGYSVSREKKERFSLILESASTNQTSMYLCASSLSPGLYEQYFGPGTRLTVT.

This clonotype was counted a few times. The genes are TRBV4-2 and TRBJ1-5, with D possibly matching TRBD1 (5 bases). Germline V CDR1 and CDR2: LGHNA, YNFKEQ. The V end was cut by 1 base, the J end by 7 bases, with 14 bases between. The CDR3 is 15 amino acids. The CDR3 loop is CASSQGGQPEQPQHF. CDR3 sequence (DNA): TGTGCCAGCAGCCAAGGGGGCCAGCCCGAGCAGCCCCAGCATTTT.

This rearrangement joins TRBV11-2 to TRBJ2-2; D tentatively reads TRBD1 or TRBD2 (7 bases each). Deletions cut 5 bases from V and 1 base from J, with 17 bases between. In germline, CDR1 is SGHAT, CDR2 FQNNGV. The CDR3 is 17 residues long. The CDR3 nucleotides read TGTGCCAGCAGCCGCAGGGGGGGCCCTTTGAACACCGGGGAGCTGTTTTTT. This encodes CASSRRGGPLNTGELFF.

CDR3 loop: CASSPRDRSYNEQFF. The CDR3 DNA follows: TGTGCCAGCAGCCCACGGGACAGATCCTACAATGAGCAGTTCTTC. The rearrangement joins TRBV14 to TRBJ2-1, with 7 nucleotides matching TRBD1. From germline, CDR1 is SGHDN and CDR2 FVKESK. V trimming: 4 bases; J trimming: 1 base; junction bases outside the gene matches: 4. This CDR3 comprises 15 residues. Drawing the rest from reference TRBV14 and TRBJ2-1, the complete variable domain is EAGVTQFPSHSVIEKGQTVTLRCDPISGHDNLYWYRRVMGKEIKFLLHFVKESKQDESGMPNNRFLAERTGGTYSTLKVQPAELEDSGVYFCASSPRDRSYNEQFFGPGTRLTVL.

This clonotype has only a few counts. The V and J genes are TRBV5-1 and TRBJ2-6; D uncertain. The CDR3 loop spans 15 amino acids. Between the trimmed V and J ends, which lost 0 bases and 9 bases, there was a span of 13 bases. Per the germline V gene, CDR1 is SGHRS and CDR2 is YFSETQ. The CDR3 nucleotides read TGCGCCAGCAGCTTGGAGTCGCCCAGCAACAACGTCCTGACTTTC. The encoded protein is CASSLESPSNNVLTF. The variable domain in full, completed from reference TRBV5-1 and TRBJ2-6, reads KAGVTQTPRYLIKTRGQQVTLSCSPISGHRSVSWYQQTPGQGLQFLFEYFSETQRNKGNFPGRFSGRQFSNSRSEMNVSTLELGDSALYLCASSLESPSNNVLTFGAGSRLTVL.

The J gene is TRBJ2-3, the V gene TRBV29-1, with 10 bases lining up with TRBD2. This CDR3 has 13 amino acids. The germline V gene encodes CDR1 SQVTM and CDR2 ANQGSEA. Trimming cost V 6 bases and J 3 bases; bases outside gene matches: 3. CDR3 in amino acids: CSVAGGPTDTQYF. The CDR3 bases are TGCAGCGTAGCGGGAGGGCCAACAGATACGCAGTATTTT.

This chain joins TRBV6-1 and TRBJ2-3, with D hard to call. The CDR3 runs 15 residues. Germline-derived CDR1 and CDR2 are MNHNS and SASEGT. Trimming removed 6 bases from V and 6 bases from J, with 19 bases in between. The CDR3 coding sequence is TGTGCCAGCAGGCCCACCCAATTAAGGGCTGATACGCAGTATTTT. It yields the protein CASRPTQLRADTQYF.

The table lists this clonotype with many counts. V and J are TRBV20-1 and TRBJ1-2; possibly TRBD1 for D (5 bases). V lost 5 bases and J 2 bases, leaving 9 bases between the germline ends. This CDR3 has 12 amino acids. Germline assignment: CDR1 DFQATT and CDR2 SNEGSKA (reference sequence). DNA of the CDR3: TGCAGTGCTTTCTCAGGGAACTATGGCTACACCTTC. Its translation: CSAFSGNYGYTF.

This clonotype was seen a few times. V and J are TRBV6-1 and TRBJ1-3; 7 bases match TRBD1. Germline V gene lookup returns CDR1 MNHNS and CDR2 SASEGT. This CDR3 is 14 amino acids long. V lost 4 bases, J lost 4 bases, and 4 bases stayed unmatched. The CDR3 bases are TGTGCCAGCAGTGCGGGACAGTTCGGAAACACCATATATTTT. Translating gives CASSAGQFGNTIYF.

There are a few counts of this clonotype. The J gene is TRBJ2-1, the V gene TRBV5-1; D is unresolved. CDR1 is SGHRS and CDR2 is YFSETQ in the germline V gene. Trimming cost V 3 bases and J 5 bases, with 18 bases left between them. This CDR3 has 16 amino acids. As DNA, the CDR3 is TGCGCCAGCAGCTCCTTCTCCCGGATCGTGGACAATGAGCAGTTCTTC. It specifies CASSSFSRIVDNEQFF.

This clonotype was found many times. The chain carries TRBV6-2 or TRBV6-3 and TRBJ2-3; 9 nucleotides line up with TRBD1. Germline values: CDR1 MNHEY, CDR2 SVGEGT. The CDR3 has 13 residues. Unmatched junction bases numbered 6, after V lost 6 bases and J lost 8 bases. The CDR3 loop is CASSQDRGVTQYF. The CDR3 nucleotides are TGTGCCAGCAGCCAGGACAGGGGAGTTACGCAGTATTTT.

With regard to this clonotype: A much more abundant neighbour one base away suggests this may be a read error. The gene calls are TRBV20-1 and TRBJ2-7; D is possibly TRBD1 (5 bases). The CDR3 covers 11 residues. The V and J ends lost 3 bases and 7 bases respectively, with 10 bases between them. The germline V gene encodes CDR1 DFQATT and CDR2 SNEGSKA (reference sequence). The CDR3 coding sequence is TGCAGTGCTAGGCCAGGGTATGAGCAGTACTTC. This encodes CSARPGYEQYF.

This clonotype has only a few counts. This chain connects TRBV4-2 to TRBJ1-1, with D possibly being TRBD1 (6 bases). Trimming took off 0 bases at V and 5 bases at J, with 10 bases between the two ends. The V gene's germline CDR1 is LGHNA and CDR2 YNFKEQ. The CDR3 consists of 14 residues. CDR3 amino acids: CASSQEGRGTEAFF. The CDR3 bases are TGTGCCAGCAGCCAAGAGGGCAGGGGAACTGAAGCTTTCTTT.

The chain combines TRBV5-1 with TRBJ2-2, with 12 bases aligning to TRBD2. The CDR3 totals 18 residues. Germline V gene lookup returns CDR1 SGHRS and CDR2 YFSETQ. The junction had 8 bases not matched to a gene; V was cut back by 5 bases and J by 0 bases. DNA for the CDR3: TGCGCCAGCAGGACCGGGACTAGCGGGTCGGCGAACACCGGGGAGCTGTTTTTT. Its protein is CASRTGTSGSANTGELFF.

This chain links TRBV29-1 with TRBJ2-5, with D maybe TRBD1 (6 bases). Trimming took 1 base from V and 5 from J, leaving 14 bases between them. The CDR3 is 14 residues long. Looked up from germline, CDR1 is SQVTM and CDR2 is ANQGSEA. CDR3 sequence reads: CSVEGRRTVETQYF. In nucleotides, the CDR3 is TGCAGCGTTGAAGGGAGGAGGACAGTGGAGACCCAGTACTTC. The whole variable domain, remainder taken from reference TRBV29-1 and TRBJ2-5, is SAVISQKPSRDICQRGTSLTIQCQVDSQVTMMFWYRQQPGQSLTLIATANQGSEATYESGFVIDKFPISRPNLTFSTLTVSNMSPEDSSIYLCSVEGRRTVETQYFGPGTRLLVL.

The chain carries TRBV5-1 and TRBJ2-3; D gene ambiguous. The CDR3 runs to 14 residues. CDR1 is SGHRS, CDR2 YFSETQ, per germline. V was pared by 4 bases and J by 0 bases, with 9 bases between. The DNA for the CDR3 is TGCGCCAGCAGCGTCCTACAGAGCACAGATACGCAGTATTTT. Translation: CASSVLQSTDTQYF. The entire variable domain, with the rest obtained from reference TRBV5-1 and TRBJ2-3, is as follows: KAGVTQTPRYLIKTRGQQVTLSCSPISGHRSVSWYQQTPGQGLQFLFEYFSETQRNKGNFPGRFSGRQFSNSRSEMNVSTLELGDSALYLCASSVLQSTDTQYFGPGTRLTVL.

This clonotype was seen ten or more times. This sequence joins TRBV20-1 and TRBJ2-7, with TRBD1 matching 7 bases. Germline trimming cut 5 bases from V and 3 bases from J; bases unmatched to any gene: 7. CDR1 and CDR2 from the germline V gene are DFQATT and SNEGSKA (reference sequence). The CDR3 contains 13 residues. The CDR3: CSAPWAGGYEQYF. As DNA, the CDR3 is TGCAGTGCTCCCTGGGCAGGGGGCTACGAGCAGTACTTC.

The table lists this clonotype with a few counts. The CDR3 nucleotides read TGCAGTGCTCCACACAGGGGATTGGATTCACCCCTCCACTTT. This gives the protein CSAPHRGLDSPLHF. The genes are TRBV20-1 and TRBJ1-6; 7 bases align to TRBD1. J lost 8 bases, V lost 5 bases, and 9 bases had no gene match. CDR1 DFQATT and CDR2 SNEGSKA come from the germline V gene (reference sequence). The CDR3 runs 14 residues.

This clonotype was observed a handful of times. The CDR3 nucleotides read TGTGCCAGCAGTTACCCCGGGACAGGGGTCCTCCACTTT. It translates to CASSYPGTGVLHF. The gene calls are TRBV6-6 and TRBJ1-6, with 10 bases matching TRBD1. Losses at the gene ends were 2 bases for V and 15 bases for J; bases not matched to a gene: 4. Germline V gene data show CDR1 as MNHNY and CDR2 as SVGAGI (reference sequence). There are 13 residues in the CDR3.